These T cell receptor beta chains were read from a single sample in a study of T cell responses to AZD1222 COVID-19 vaccine. TCRdb keeps only in-frame clones here, not all; method: immunoSEQ multiplex PCR. The profile shows 90,000 to 150,000 clones, 75% to 95% of them singletons. Sequencing used peripheral blood, obtained 28 days after the second dose of the MenACWY control vaccine. The receptors were sampled from an adult who received the MenACWY meningococcal vaccine as a control. Each CDR3 is given with its conserved first and last residue. The order of the fields is J gene, V gene, clone size, D gene, CDR3 protein, CDR3 DNA. A D gene is named only where the DNA matches it firmly. Not every row has a clone size; where given, it reads once, few, many or a size class.

TRBJ1-3,TRBV27,NA,NA,CASSQKPGPGGPGNTIYF,TGTGCCAGCAGTCAAAAGCCGGGACCCGGGGGACCTGGAAACACCATATATTTT
TRBJ2-7,TRBV5-5,NA,TRBD1,CASRMGQGVSYEQYF,TGTGCCAGCAGAATGGGACAGGGGGTTTCCTACGAGCAGTACTTC
TRBJ1-2,TRBV5-1,NA,NA,CASRWTESANYGYTF,TGCGCCAGCAGGTGGACGGAATCTGCTAACTATGGCTACACCTTC
TRBJ2-7,TRBV30,NA,TRBD2,CAWSSAGPGEQYF,TGTGCCTGGAGTTCAGCGGGACCAGGGGAGCAGTACTTC
TRBJ1-5,TRBV19,NA,TRBD1,CASSIGVGTDRYSNQPQHF,TGTGCCAGTAGTATTGGAGTCGGGACAGACAGATATAGCAATCAGCCCCAGCATTTT
TRBJ2-3,TRBV12-3/TRBV12-4,NA,TRBD1,CASSRGDSDTQYF,TGTGCCAGCAGTAGAGGGGACAGTGATACGCAGTATTTT
TRBJ2-1,TRBV9,NA,NA,CASSVADGYNEQFF,TGTGCCAGCAGCGTAGCTGACGGGTACAATGAGCAGTTCTTC
TRBJ2-3,TRBV18,NA,NA,CASSRQGGRTDTQYF,TGTGCCAGCTCACGACAGGGAGGACGCACAGATACGCAGTATTTT
TRBJ2-2,TRBV5-1,NA,TRBD2,CASSPGLASLTNTGELFF,TGCGCCAGCAGCCCCGGACTAGCGTCCCTGACGAACACCGGGGAGCTGTTTTTT
TRBJ2-5,TRBV5-5,NA,TRBD2,CASSLVLAGARTQYF,TGTGCCAGCAGCTTGGTTCTAGCGGGAGCTCGGACCCAGTACTTC
TRBJ1-5,TRBV28,NA,NA,CASSPPRAPNQPQHF,TGTGCCAGCAGTCCGCCCAGGGCACCCAATCAGCCCCAGCATTTT
TRBJ1-2,TRBV6-5,NA,TRBD1,CASSRGRGHGYTF,TGTGCCAGCAGCCGAGGGAGGGGGCATGGCTACACCTTC
TRBJ2-2,TRBV6-5,NA,NA,CASSYSLLAETGELFF,TGTGCCAGCAGTTACTCGTTATTAGCGGAAACCGGGGAGCTGTTTTTT
TRBJ2-5,TRBV28,NA,NA,CASSGYQETQYF,TGTGCCAGCAGTGGGTACCAAGAGACCCAGTACTTC
TRBJ1-1,TRBV2,few,NA,CASTEPFNTEAFF,TGTGCCAGCACGGAACCATTTAACACTGAAGCTTTCTTT
TRBJ2-6,TRBV19,NA,NA,CASSIDWGRGANVLTF,TGTGCCAGTAGTATAGATTGGGGCCGGGGGGCCAACGTCCTGACTTTC
TRBJ2-3,TRBV28,few,TRBD2,CASSFRTVGGDTDTQYF,TGTGCCAGCAGTTTCAGGACTGTCGGGGGGGACACAGATACGCAGTATTTT
TRBJ1-4,TRBV6-5,once,NA,CASSYGAATNEKLFF,TGTGCCAGCAGTTACGGGGCAGCAACTAATGAAAAACTGTTTTTT
TRBJ2-5,TRBV5-8,NA,NA,CASSFPFQETQYF,TGTGCCAGCAGCTTCCCATTCCAAGAGACCCAGTACTTC
TRBJ1-3,TRBV12-5,NA,NA,CASGWTPKGGATGNTIYF,TGTGCTAGTGGTTGGACCCCCAAAGGGGGGGCTACTGGAAACACCATATATTTT
TRBJ1-2,TRBV2,NA,NA,CASRDSTVGGLYGYTF,TGTGCCAGCAGGGACTCGACAGTAGGGGGTTTGTATGGCTACACCTTC
TRBJ1-1,TRBV5-1,NA,NA,CASSKGYEGTEAFF,TGCGCCAGCAGCAAAGGATACGAGGGGACTGAAGCTTTCTTT
TRBJ1-5,TRBV28,NA,TRBD1,CASSTAGGVGPQHF,TGTGCCAGCAGTACTGCAGGGGGCGTTGGGCCCCAGCATTTT
TRBJ1-1,TRBV11-3,NA,NA,CASSFGGGTEAFF,TGTGCCAGCAGCTTTGGGGGCGGCACTGAAGCTTTCTTT
TRBJ2-1,TRBV10-3,NA,NA,CAISDKGGPYNEQFF,TGTGCCATCAGTGATAAGGGGGGACCATACAATGAGCAGTTCTTC
TRBJ1-3,TRBV15,NA,NA,CATSSARWGNTIYF,TGTGCCACCAGCAGCGCCCGGTGGGGAAACACCATATATTTT
TRBJ1-1,TRBV5-6,once,NA,CASSHRGGGYLTEAFF,TGTGCCAGCAGCCATCGCGGCGGGGGCTACCTCACTGAAGCTTTCTTT
TRBJ1-6,TRBV28,NA,NA,CASRGSYNSPLHF,TGTGCCAGTCGGGGATCCTATAATTCACCCCTCCACTTT
TRBJ2-5,TRBV7-9,NA,TRBD1,CASSSTGAANQETQYF,TGTGCCAGCAGCTCAACAGGGGCCGCGAACCAAGAGACCCAGTACTTC
TRBJ2-1,TRBV5-1,NA,TRBD2,CASSLREGTSSKVNEQFF,TGCGCCAGCAGCTTGAGGGAAGGGACTAGCTCTAAGGTCAATGAGCAGTTCTTC
TRBJ1-5,TRBV6-2/TRBV6-3,NA,NA,CASSYSLPLAGESQPQHF,TGTGCCAGCAGTTACTCGCTTCCCCTGGCAGGGGAGAGTCAGCCCCAGCATTTT
TRBJ2-5,TRBV7-9,NA,TRBD2,CASSPGGEETQYF,TGTGCCAGCAGCCCGGGGGGTGAGGAGACCCAGTACTTC
TRBJ2-1,TRBV28,NA,NA,CASTMVAGILSNEQFF,TGTGCCAGCACGATGGTCGCAGGGATCCTTAGTAATGAGCAGTTCTTC
TRBJ2-2,TRBV7-2,NA,NA,CASRPDTTGELFF,TGTGCCAGCAGACCAGATACCACCGGGGAGCTGTTTTTT
TRBJ2-3,TRBV27,NA,TRBD2,CASSLLSGSLADTQYF,TGTGCCAGCAGTTTGCTAAGCGGGAGTCTAGCAGATACGCAGTATTTT
TRBJ1-1,TRBV4-1,NA,NA,CASSQIGGAAFF,TGCGCCAGCAGCCAAATTGGAGGGGCTGCTTTCTTT
TRBJ2-5,TRBV15,NA,TRBD1,CATSPRGRRGTQYF,TGTGCCACCAGTCCCAGGGGGCGTCGGGGGACCCAGTACTTC
TRBJ2-7,TRBV20-1,NA,NA,CSARPYEQYF,TGCAGTGCTAGACCCTACGAGCAGTACTTC
TRBJ2-3,TRBV5-1,NA,NA,CASSLVWGQTDTQYF,TGCGCCAGCAGCTTGGTTTGGGGGCAGACAGATACGCAGTATTTT
TRBJ1-4,TRBV28,NA,NA,CASSFTGRQNEKLFF,TGTGCCAGCAGTTTTACGGGACGGCAAAATGAAAAACTGTTTTTT
TRBJ2-3,TRBV6-2/TRBV6-3,NA,NA,CASSWRQADTDTQYF,TGTGCCAGCAGTTGGCGACAGGCCGACACAGATACGCAGTATTTT
TRBJ1-2,TRBV6-5,once,NA,CASIGKGEGYTF,TGTGCCAGCATAGGGAAAGGGGAAGGCTACACCTTC
TRBJ1-1,TRBV19,once,NA,CASTDRMNTEAFF,TGTGCCAGTACCGACAGGATGAACACTGAAGCTTTCTTT
TRBJ1-1,TRBV4-2,NA,NA,CASSRWRDTEAFF,TGTGCCAGCAGTCGGTGGAGGGACACTGAAGCTTTCTTT
TRBJ2-3,TRBV2,NA,TRBD1,CASLPGTGAIDTQYF,TGTGCCAGTTTACCCGGGACAGGGGCCATAGATACGCAGTATTTT
TRBJ2-2,TRBV6-1,once,TRBD2,CASSAPTGTSGRRNTGELFF,TGTGCCAGCAGTGCACCTACCGGGACTAGCGGGAGACGCAACACCGGGGAGCTGTTTTTT
TRBJ2-3,TRBV4-2,NA,TRBD2,CASSQEGRGAPPLAYF,TGTGCCAGCAGCCAAGAAGGGCGGGGGGCCCCTCCCCTCGCGTATTTT
TRBJ2-2,TRBV5-1,once,TRBD1,CASSLGQGRTANTGELFF,TGCGCCAGCAGCTTGGGACAGGGGCGGACTGCGAACACCGGGGAGCTGTTTTTT
TRBJ2-7,TRBV27,NA,TRBD2,CASSGQLARPYEQYF,TGTGCCAGCAGCGGTCAACTAGCGAGGCCCTACGAGCAGTACTTC
TRBJ1-2,TRBV27,NA,NA,CASSAIGGAAGYTF,TGTGCCAGCAGTGCTATCGGGGGGGCGGCGGGCTACACCTTC
TRBJ1-5,TRBV19,NA,NA,CASSTAGEGSNQPQHF,TGTGCCAGTAGTACAGCGGGGGAGGGGAGCAATCAGCCCCAGCATTTT
TRBJ1-2,TRBV28,NA,TRBD1,CASSLYRTGERGYTF,TGTGCCAGCAGTTTATACCGGACAGGGGAACGGGGCTACACCTTC
TRBJ2-3,TRBV27,NA,NA,CASSLTRSGTDTQYF,TGTGCCAGCAGTTTAACTAGGAGTGGCACAGATACGCAGTATTTT
TRBJ2-5,TRBV6-1,NA,NA,CASTSTEQETQYF,TGTGCCAGCACGTCGACAGAGCAAGAGACCCAGTACTTC